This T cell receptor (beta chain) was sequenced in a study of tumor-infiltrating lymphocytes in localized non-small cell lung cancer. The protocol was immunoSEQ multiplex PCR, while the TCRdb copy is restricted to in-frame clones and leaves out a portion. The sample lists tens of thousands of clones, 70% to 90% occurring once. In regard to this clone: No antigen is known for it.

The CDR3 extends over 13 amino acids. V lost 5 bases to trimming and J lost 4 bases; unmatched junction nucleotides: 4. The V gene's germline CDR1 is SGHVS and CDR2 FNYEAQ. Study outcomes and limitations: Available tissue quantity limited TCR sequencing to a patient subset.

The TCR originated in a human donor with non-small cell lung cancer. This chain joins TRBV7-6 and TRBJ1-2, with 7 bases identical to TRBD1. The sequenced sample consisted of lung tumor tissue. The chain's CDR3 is CASSQGGGYGYTF. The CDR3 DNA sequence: TGTGCCAGCAGCCAAGGGGGCGGCTATGGCTACACCTTC.